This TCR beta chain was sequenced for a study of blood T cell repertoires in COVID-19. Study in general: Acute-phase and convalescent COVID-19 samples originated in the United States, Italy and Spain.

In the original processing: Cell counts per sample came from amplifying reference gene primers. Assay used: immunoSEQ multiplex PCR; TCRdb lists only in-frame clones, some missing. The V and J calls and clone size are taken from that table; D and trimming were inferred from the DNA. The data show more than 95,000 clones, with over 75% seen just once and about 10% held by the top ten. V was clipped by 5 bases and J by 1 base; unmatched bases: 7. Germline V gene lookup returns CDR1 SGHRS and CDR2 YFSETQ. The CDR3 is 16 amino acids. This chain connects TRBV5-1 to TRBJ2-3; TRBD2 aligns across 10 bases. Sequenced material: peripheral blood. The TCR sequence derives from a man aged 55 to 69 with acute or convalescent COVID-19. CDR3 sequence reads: CASRSLTSGGTDTQYF. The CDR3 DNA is TGCGCCAGCAGATCGCTCACTAGCGGGGGCACAGATACGCAGTATTTT.